One sample yielded the 14 T cell receptor beta chains listed below, sequenced in a study of T cells in women clearing cervical HPV infection. The assay was immunoSEQ multiplex PCR, and TCRdb's table has in-frame clones only and misses some. The sample is made up of some 41,000 clones, and the top ten hold 7% to 8.5% of it. Source material: blood buffy coat. The source is a woman between 18 and 70 years old with a cervical HPV16 infection that either progressed to CIN3+ or cleared (not recorded which).

About this clone itself: The read terminates 3 residues before the CDR3 end, so the remaining end is supplied by the germline J gene. This sequence joins TRBV13 and TRBJ2-3; TRBD2 might be the D (5 bases). CDR1 is PRHDT, CDR2 FYEKMQ, per germline (reference sequence). Trimming stripped 5 bases from V and 0 bases from J, with 15 bases between. The CDR3 loop spans 16 amino acids. CDR3 sequence reads: CASSPQYGESTDTQYF. The sequenced part of the CDR3 DNA is TGTGCCAGCAGCCCTCAGTACGGGGAAAGCACAGATACG.

About this clone: The read is 3 residues too short to cover the CDR3 end, so that end is filled in from the germline J gene. V gene TRBV29-1 combines with J gene TRBJ2-1; TRBD2 matches at 10 bases. Looked up from germline, CDR1 is SQVTM and CDR2 is ANQGSEA. V shed 5 bases, J shed 6 bases, and the junction held 10 bases outside the gene matches. CDR3 length equals 15 residues. CDR3 DNA (partial): TGCAGCGTTCTACCGGGACTAGCGACTGGCAATGAG. This codes for CSVLPGLATGNE. The complete CDR3 protein is CSVLPGLATGNEQFF.

Concerning this clone: The read ends 3 residues shy of where the CDR3 ends; the end is completed using the germline J gene. Other DNA sequences in the same sample also yield this CDR3. The rearrangement uses TRBV5-4 and TRBJ2-3, with 7 bases identical to TRBD1. The CDR3 consists of 14 residues. Germline trimming cut 4 bases from V and 2 bases from J; bases unmatched to any gene: 4. Germline V gene lookup returns CDR1 SGHNT and CDR2 YYREEE (reference sequence). The CDR3 loop is CASSLGQITDTQYF. Incomplete CDR3 DNA: TGTGCCAGCAGCCTGGGACAGATCACAGATACG.

Note on this clone: The missing CDR3 end, 3 residues past where the read stops, is filled in from the germline J gene. The chain uses TRBV7-6 and TRBJ1-1; D unresolved. Trimming took 0 bases from V and 3 from J, leaving 11 bases between them. Germline loops: CDR1 SGHVS, CDR2 FNYEAQ. This CDR3 has 15 amino acids. The CDR3 sequence is CASSLAQVPDTEAFF. The sequenced part of the CDR3 DNA is TGTGCCAGCAGCTTAGCCCAGGTCCCCGACACTGAA. Combining the CDR3 with reference TRBV7-6 and TRBJ1-1 gives the whole variable domain GAGVSQSPRYKVTKRGQDVALRCDPISGHVSLYWYRQALGQGPEFLTYFNYEAQQDKSGLPNDRFSAERPEGSISTLTIQRTEQRDSAMYRCASSLAQVPDTEAFFGQGTRLTVV.

Concerning this clone: The CDR3 end falls 3 residues outside the read, so it is completed with the germline J gene. This rearrangement joins TRBV6-1 to TRBJ2-1; D gene uncertain. Trimming removed 4 bases at V and 0 bases at J, with 10 bases between. The CDR3 loop spans 15 amino acids. Germline assignment: CDR1 MNHNS and CDR2 SASEGT. Partial CDR3 DNA: TGTGCCAGCAGTGCTACAGCATACTCCTACAATGAG. It encodes CASSATAYSYNE. The full CDR3 is CASSATAYSYNEQFF.

Regarding this clone: The CDR3 end is not reached by the read, which stops 3 residues before it; the germline J gene fills it in. V and J are TRBV3-1 (or the pseudogene TRBV3-2) and TRBJ1-5, with 7 bases matching TRBD1. The CDR3 consists of 13 residues. CDR1 and CDR2 (germline): LGHDT, YNNKEL (reference sequence). Trimming cost V 9 bases and J 4 bases; bases outside gene matches: 6. Partial CDR3 DNA: TGTGCCAGGAAAGGGACAGATAATCAGCCC. Translated, it gives CARKGTDNQP. The whole CDR3 protein is CARKGTDNQPQHF.

For this clone: The CDR3 end is not reached by the read, which stops 3 residues before it; the germline J gene fills it in. The chain has TRBV7-3 and TRBJ1-5; the D gene is possibly TRBD1 (6 bases). Germline values: CDR1 SGHTA, CDR2 FQGTGA. With 3 bases removed from V and 7 bases from J, the gap between germline ends came to 10 bases. This CDR3 comprises 13 residues. The sequenced part of the CDR3 DNA is TGTGCCAGCAGCTTGACAGGCGGGCAGCCC. Translated: CASSLTGGQP. The full CDR3 protein is CASSLTGGQPQHF.

Turning to this clone: The read finishes 3 residues shy of the CDR3 end, and the germline J gene is used to complete it. The chain couples TRBV7-9 to TRBJ1-1; TRBD1 matches 8 bases. Germline values: CDR1 SEHNR, CDR2 FQNEAQ (reference sequence). After removal of 5 bases from V and 0 bases from J, the junction contained 5 bases not matched to a gene. This CDR3 contains 15 residues. The chain's CDR3 is CASSTGQGMNTEAFF. CDR3 DNA, as far as it was read: TGTGCCAGCAGCACCGGACAGGGAATGAACACTGAA.

Worth noting for this clone: The read ends 3 residues early relative to the CDR3; the germline J gene fills the gap. The V call is TRBV24-1, the J call TRBJ2-6; D is undetermined. V lost 3 bases to trimming and J lost 12 bases, with 11 bases between them. CDR1 and CDR2 (germline): KGHDR, SFDVKD. This CDR3 has 13 residues. The CDR3 here is CATSDDLTSVLTF. The CDR3 bases that were read are TGTGCCACCAGTGATGACCTGACAAGCGTC.

In the case of this clone: The CDR3 end falls 3 residues outside the read, so it is completed with the germline J gene. The chain combines TRBV7-2 with TRBJ1-5; 9 bases are a match to TRBD1. CDR3 size: 14 residues. The V segment lost 5 bases and the J segment 7 bases; nucleotides outside the gene matches: 6. The V gene's germline CDR1 is SGHTA and CDR2 FQGNSA. CDR3 sequence: CASSPGQGHQPQHF. Partial CDR3 DNA: TGTGCCAGCAGCCCGGGACAGGGTCACCAGCCC.

As concerns this clone: The CDR3 end lies 3 residues beyond the end of the read and is filled in from the germline J gene. The genes are TRBV7-6 and TRBJ2-1, with TRBD1 identical over 9 bases. V gave up 5 bases and J gave up 4 bases; unmatched junction bases: 9. Germline V CDR1 and CDR2: SGHVS, FNYEAQ. The length of the CDR3 is 16 residues. CDR3: CASSPRQGQGYNEQFF. The sequenced CDR3 bases are TGTGCCAGCAGCCCTAGGCAGGGACAGGGATACAATGAG.

Remarks on this clone: From the germline J gene comes the end of the CDR3, since the read stops 3 residues before it. This chain connects TRBV20-1 to TRBJ1-5; the D gene is possibly TRBD1 (6 bases). The ends were cut back, 6 bases at V and 4 bases at J, with 16 bases in the middle. In germline, CDR1 is DFQATT, CDR2 SNEGSKA (reference sequence). The CDR3 is made up of 14 amino acids. The CDR3 is CSAPRGARNQPQHF. Incomplete CDR3 DNA: TGCAGTGCCCCCCGGGGGGCTCGGAATCAGCCC.

In the case of this clone: With the read ending 3 residues before the CDR3 end, the germline J gene is used to fill in that end. The chain is built from TRBV18 and TRBJ2-1; 9 bases line up with TRBD2. CDR1 is KGHSH, CDR2 LQKENI, per germline. V gave up 3 bases and J gave up 3 bases; unmatched junction bases: 6. The CDR3 extends over 16 amino acids. The CDR3 sequence is CASSPPSGMNYNEQFF. The CDR3 DNA, read in part, is TGTGCCAGCTCACCCCCTAGCGGGATGAACTACAATGAG.

A note on this clone: The observed sequence ends 3 residues before the CDR3 terminus, with the missing tail filled in from the germline J gene. The chain employs TRBV19 and TRBJ2-1; 9 bases match TRBD1. After removal of 6 bases from V and 5 bases from J, the junction contained 2 bases not matched to a gene. The CDR3 extends over 13 amino acids. In germline, CDR1 is LNHDA, CDR2 SQIVND (reference sequence). The DNA read from the CDR3 is TGTGCCAGTAGCAGGACAGGGGACAATGAG. It is translated as CASSRTGDNE. The whole CDR3 protein is CASSRTGDNEQFF.